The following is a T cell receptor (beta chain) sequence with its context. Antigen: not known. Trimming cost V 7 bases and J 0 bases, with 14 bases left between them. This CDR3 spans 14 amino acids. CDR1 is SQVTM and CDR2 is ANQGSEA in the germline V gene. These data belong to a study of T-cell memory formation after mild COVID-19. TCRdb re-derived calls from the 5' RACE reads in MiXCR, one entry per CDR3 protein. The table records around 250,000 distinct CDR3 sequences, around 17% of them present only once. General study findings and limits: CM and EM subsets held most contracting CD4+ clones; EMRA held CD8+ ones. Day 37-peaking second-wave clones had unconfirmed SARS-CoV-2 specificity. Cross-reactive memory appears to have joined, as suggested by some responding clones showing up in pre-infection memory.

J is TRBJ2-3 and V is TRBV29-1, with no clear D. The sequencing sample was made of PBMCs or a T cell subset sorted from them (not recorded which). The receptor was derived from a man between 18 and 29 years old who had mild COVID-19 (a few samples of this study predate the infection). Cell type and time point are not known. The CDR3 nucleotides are TGCAGCGCCCAAGGGTCCATAAGCACAGATACGCAGTATTTT. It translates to CSAQGSISTDTQYF.